A single T cell receptor beta chain is shown here with its context. Its antigen is not yet known. No base quality information exists; no much larger clone differs at one position. TCR CDR3 regions were amplified from genomic DNA by multiplex PCR using the deep immunoSEQ assay. Extracted genomic DNA from each cell subset was distributed evenly across all wells of several immunoSEQ 96-well plates, and each plate was treated as a replicate. For sorted subsets, roughly 200 ng of genomic DNA, equivalent to about 30,000 T cell genomes, went into each replicate PCR. Purified libraries were measured with a Qubit 3.0 fluorometer, size-checked on a Bioanalyzer 2100, and measured again with the KAPA Library Quantification kit. Every immunoSEQ 96-well plate was sequenced on a dedicated single-read 150-cycle Illumina NextSeq 550 flow cell. The original methods were these. The immunoSEQ output contained only junctional sequences without quality scores, so filtering could not match that applied to full-length reads. To assign V/J genes and CDR3, sequences were annotated using PyIR, a Python wrapper for IgBLAST v1.9, with IMGT germline references. Reads were filtered out if the reads had weak V/J assignments (E-value above 1e-6), no CDR3, stop codons, out-of-frame junctions, or ambiguous translated residues. V3J clonotypes were defined by identical inferred V gene, J gene, and CDR3 amino acid sequence. The percentage overlap between two repertoires was calculated by dividing the number of shared unique clonotypes by the size of the smaller repertoire. Three approaches were used to assess repertoire richness: RTK rarefaction, the Chao1 estimator, and Recon v2.1 estimates of unobserved clonotypes. Generation probabilities were computed with OLGA for all TCRbeta clonotypes obtained by the gDNA method from a few donors. The table comes from immuneACCESS by way of TCRdb, which keeps in-frame sequences with V and J called. Part of the clones is missing from these tables; in studies checked, under half for an unresolved V gene and the rest for unknown reasons. The DNA was the basis for D and trimming; V, J and clone size are from that table. This sample has millions of clones in its table, and 90% to 95% of those were observed once. Together, the top ten hold more than 0.1% of the sample.

This entry belongs to a study of shared clonotypes between healthy human individuals (TCRdb year 2020). With regard to the full study: The cohort included three men and a couple of women between 18 and 49 years of age. For each donor, CD4 naive and CD4 memory were each run on three plates, CD8 naive on two plates, and CD8 memory on one plate. Blood TCR repertoires of roughly five healthy adults were deeply sequenced to estimate repertoire size and the extent of clonotype sharing between individuals. To increase sequencing depth and limit assay-specific biases, different laboratories used diverse techniques to prepare libraries and sequence TCR repertoires. Per donor, leukapheresis produced somewhere between about 0.94 and 9.5 billion PBMCs. Points the paper makes about the study in general: Sampling was restricted to blood, and TCR repertoires in tissues likely differ from the TCR repertoires found in blood. Compared with non-shared clonotypes, the clonotypes found in all four sorted-subset donors had higher generation probabilities. Because the study included only a small number of donors, the genetic and exposure-history diversity represented was limited. Sharing across a handful of donors was observed for around 5% of naive CD4, around 3.5% of naive CD8, over 2% of memory CD4, and around 0.42% of memory CD8 clonotypes. Rarefaction of sorted-subset datasets indicated incomplete sequencing despite the large sequencing depth. Estimated clonotype richness was generally larger for naive than for memory subsets. Pairwise subsampling led to the expectation that sequencing depth would affect the degree of clonotype sharing among donors.

Donors were healthy HIV-negative adults with no recently reported acute infections or vaccinations. All donors were Caucasian adults living in Nashville, Tennessee, USA. CD4+ T cells were enriched through magnetic negative selection, after which naive cells were positively selected on CD45RA and the remaining negative fraction served as the memory subset. Blood was collected by leukapheresis, and PBMCs were isolated by Ficoll-Histopaque density gradient centrifugation and then cryopreserved in liquid nitrogen vapor phase. Analytical flow cytometry was used to check the purity and quantity of every magnetically sorted T cell population. Genomic DNA was isolated from every sorted fraction and measured by UV absorbance on a Nanodrop 2000c. The source material was naive CD4+ T cells sorted from blood. The sample's cell subset or site label is to be understood as: CD45RA+ positively selected. The sequence derives from a man between 18 and 35 years old in good health.

The nucleotide sequence is given as TGTGCCAGCAGCTTACTTGGTCTAGCCAAAAACATTCAGTACTTC. This is translated as CASSLLGLAKNIQYF. The chain is encoded by TRBV11-2 joined to TRBJ2-4; confidence is insufficient to name the D gene. The CDR1 and CDR2 encoded by the germline V gene are SGHAT and FQNNGV. Trimming takes 2 bases from V and 0 bases from J, and the germline ends sit 8 bases apart. The CDR3, cysteine through phenylalanine, is 15 amino acids long. Solely the CDR3 DNA is kept, with 45 bases framed from the first base.